This TCR beta chain appears in the sequencing data of a study of blood T cell repertoires in COVID-19. The overall study: The study drew acute and convalescent COVID-19 samples from the United States, Italy and Spain. In each case, the material was cDNA or gDNA derived from T cells, B-cell-depleted T cells, or PBMCs.

Authors' processing steps: Researchers report that nucleated cell counts were estimated from reference gene primer amplification. Method: immunoSEQ multiplex PCR; TCRdb's copy keeps in-frame clones and lacks some. V and J calls and clone size are those listed in that table; D and trimming were worked out from the DNA. The sample holds under 300,000 clones, about 80% seen once. Per the germline V gene, CDR1 is LNHDA and CDR2 is SQIVND (reference sequence). J lost 3 bases, V lost 3 bases, and 7 bases had no gene match. This CDR3 is built from 15 residues. The sequence was collected from a woman of 80 years or more with active or convalescent COVID-19. The J gene is TRBJ2-7, the V gene TRBV19, with 8 bases lining up with TRBD2. The sample was peripheral blood. The CDR3 sequence: CASSMGTRKGYEQYF. The CDR3 region has the DNA TGTGCCAGTAGTATGGGGACTAGAAAGGGCTACGAGCAGTACTTC.